The 28 T cell receptor beta chains below were found in one sample sequenced in a study of blood T cell repertoires in COVID-19. Method: immunoSEQ multiplex PCR; TCRdb's copy keeps in-frame clones and lacks some. The sample contains 75,000 to 95,000 clones, 80% to 85% of which appear only once. The sample taken for sequencing was peripheral blood. These receptors were obtained from a human donor in a cohort sampled during active COVID-19.

This clone was seen at least ten times. The rearrangement joins TRBV6-6 to TRBJ2-1; 7 positions agree with TRBD2. The J segment lost 0 bases and the V segment lost 4 bases, leaving 6 bases of the junction unmatched. The CDR3 has 16 amino acids. CDR1 and CDR2 (germline): MNHNY, SVGAGI (reference sequence). The CDR3 protein is CASSSTSESSYNEQFF. The CDR3 DNA reads as TGTGCCAGCAGTTCTACTAGCGAGAGCTCCTACAATGAGCAGTTCTTC.

The chain has TRBV25-1 and TRBJ2-3, with D maybe TRBD1 (5 bases). V was clipped by 0 bases and J by 8 bases, with 18 bases between them. CDR3 size: 16 residues. Germline assignment: CDR1 MGHDK and CDR2 SYGVNS. CDR3: CASSEYAGYDVGTQYF. CDR3 nucleotide sequence: TGTGCCAGCAGTGAATACGCAGGGTATGACGTTGGTACGCAGTATTTT.

The chain recombines TRBV29-1 with TRBJ1-2, with no clear D. V lost 7 bases and J 8 bases, leaving 17 bases between the germline ends. Germline V gene data show CDR1 as SQVTM and CDR2 as ANQGSEA. The CDR3 is 12 amino acids. The chain's CDR3 is CSAERRSGGYTF. CDR3 coding DNA: TGCAGCGCTGAGCGCAGGTCGGGGGGCTACACCTTC.

This clone was recorded many times. The chain recombines TRBV5-1 with TRBJ2-5, with a tentative D call TRBD1 (5 bases). Germline V gives CDR1 SGHRS, CDR2 YFSETQ. V lost 6 bases and J lost 3, with 18 bases in between. The CDR3 is 15 residues long. For the CDR3, the DNA is TGCGCCAGCACTCCCCAGGGTAGGAGAGAAGAGACCCAGTACTTC. This sequence encodes CASTPQGRREETQYF. Drawing the rest from reference TRBV5-1 and TRBJ2-5, the complete variable domain is KAGVTQTPRYLIKTRGQQVTLSCSPISGHRSVSWYQQTPGQGLQFLFEYFSETQRNKGNFPGRFSGRQFSNSRSEMNVSTLELGDSALYLCASTPQGRREETQYFGPGTRLLVL.

The V gene is TRBV6-2 or TRBV6-3, the J gene TRBJ1-2; D may be TRBD1 (6 bases). Trimming cost V 4 bases and J 4 bases, with 7 bases left between them. CDR3 length: 12 residues. CDR1 and CDR2 (germline): MNHEY, SVGEGT. CDR3 sequence (DNA): TGTGCCAGCAGTTGGACAGCCTATGGCTACACCTTC. Translation: CASSWTAYGYTF.

This clone was counted once. This rearrangement joins TRBV7-8 to TRBJ1-1, with 10 bases that match TRBD1. Germline V gene data show CDR1 as SGHVS and CDR2 as FQNEAQ. Trimming cost V 7 bases and J 11 bases; bases outside gene matches: 13. The CDR3 covers 14 residues. The CDR3 reads CASTPTGGAAGAFF. The CDR3 region has the DNA TGTGCCAGCACCCCGACAGGGGGCGCGGCTGGTGCTTTCTTT.

The chain combines TRBV6-5 with TRBJ1-2; the D gene is possibly TRBD1 (5 bases). Trimming cost V 6 bases and J 4 bases, with 12 bases left between them. The CDR3 spans 13 residues. Germline V gene lookup returns CDR1 MNHEY and CDR2 SVGAGI. The CDR3 loop reads CASSPTGSYGYTF. The DNA of the CDR3 is TGTGCCAGCAGCCCCACAGGTTCCTATGGCTACACCTTC.

The chain has TRBV6-4 and TRBJ2-1; D might be TRBD2 (7 bases). This CDR3 has 15 residues. V was shortened by 3 bases and J by 8 bases, with 17 bases between the two germline ends. CDR1 and CDR2 (germline): MRHNA, SNTAGT. CDR3 in amino acids: CASSDEWGGFDEQFF. Here the CDR3 DNA reads TGTGCCAGCAGTGATGAGTGGGGGGGCTTCGATGAGCAGTTCTTC.

This chain uses TRBV2 with TRBJ2-1, with D possibly being TRBD2 (6 bases). The CDR3 has 14 residues. The germline CDR1 and CDR2 sequences are SNHLY and FYNNEI. V was cut by 1 base and J by 15 bases, with 19 bases left in between. The CDR3 DNA reads TGTGCCAGCAGTGAAGTGCGCGGGGCCGGAGGGCTGTTCTTC. Translated: CASSEVRGAGGLFF.

This clone was seen a single time. The chain carries TRBV15 and TRBJ1-1; TRBD1 matches at 7 bases. CDR3 length: 15 residues. Germline V gives CDR1 LNHNV, CDR2 YYDKDF (reference sequence). V lost 0 bases to trimming and J lost 7 bases; unmatched junction nucleotides: 8. The CDR3 DNA reads as TGTGCCACCAGCAGAGAGGCTTACCGGGACAGTGAAGCTTTCTTT. Translation gives CATSREAYRDSEAFF. Full variable domain (rest looked up from reference TRBV15 and TRBJ1-1): DAMVIQNPRYQVTQFGKPVTLSCSQTLNHNVMYWYQQKSSQAPKLLFHYYDKDFNNEADTPDNFQSRRPNTSFCFLDIRSPGLGDTAMYLCATSREAYRDSEAFFGQGTRLTVV.

Here the CDR3 reads CASSRGGEDTQYF. The CDR3 DNA follows: TGTGCCAGCTCACGGGGGGGAGAGGATACGCAGTATTTT. The J gene is TRBJ2-3, the V gene TRBV18; TRBD2 matches at 7 bases. The CDR3 spans 13 residues. Germline V gives CDR1 KGHSH, CDR2 LQKENI. The V gene end was trimmed by 4 bases and the J gene end by 6 bases; junction bases not matched to a gene: 4.

CDR3 in DNA: TGTGCCAGCTCAGCCGGGACAGGGGCCAATCAGCCCCAGCATTTT. It yields the protein CASSAGTGANQPQHF. The V gene is TRBV18, the J gene TRBJ1-5, with 10 bases fitting TRBD1. Germline V gene sequence: CDR1 KGHSH, CDR2 LQKENI. CDR3 size: 15 residues. V was clipped by 5 bases and J by 3 bases; unmatched bases: 4. Combining the CDR3 with reference TRBV18 and TRBJ1-5 gives the whole variable domain NAGVMQNPRHLVRRRGQEARLRCSPMKGHSHVYWYRQLPEEGLKFMVYLQKENIIDESGMPKERFSAEFPKEGPSILRIQQVVRGDSAAYFCASSAGTGANQPQHFGDGTRLSIL.

This clone was found once. V and J are TRBV6-5 and TRBJ2-3, with 8 bases matching TRBD1. This CDR3 is 15 amino acids long. Germline V gives CDR1 MNHEY, CDR2 SVGAGI. Germline trimming cut 8 bases from V and 4 bases from J; bases unmatched to any gene: 11. The CDR3 here is CASGRQGTDADTQYF. In nucleotides, the CDR3 is TGTGCCAGCGGGAGACAGGGGACAGATGCAGATACGCAGTATTTT.

This clone has more than one count but fewer than ten. The CDR3 coding sequence is TGTGCCAGCAGCTTAAGATCCCGGGACACCGGGGAGCTGTTTTTT. This codes for CASSLRSRDTGELFF. The V and J genes are TRBV7-3 and TRBJ2-2; D gene uncertain. The CDR3 loop spans 15 amino acids. V lost 1 base and J lost 3, with 9 bases in between. Germline V lookup: CDR1 SGHTA, CDR2 FQGTGA. Looking up the rest from reference TRBV7-3 and TRBJ2-2 gives the full variable domain: GAGVSQTPSNKVTEKGKYVELRCDPISGHTALYWYRQSLGQGPEFLIYFQGTGAADDSGLPNDRFFAVRPEGSVSTLKIQRTERGDSAVYLCASSLRSRDTGELFFGEGSRLTVL.

This rearrangement joins TRBV3-1 (or the pseudogene TRBV3-2) to TRBJ1-1; the D gene is possibly TRBD1 (5 bases). This CDR3 contains 15 residues. Germline V gene lookup returns CDR1 LGHDT and CDR2 YNNKEL (reference sequence). V dropped 0 bases and J dropped 4 bases, with 12 bases sitting between them. This CDR3 reads CASSQDLGGTTEAFF. The CDR3 nucleotides are TGTGCCAGCAGCCAAGATCTTGGGGGGACCACTGAAGCTTTCTTT.

V is TRBV3-1 (or the pseudogene TRBV3-2) and J is TRBJ2-1; 7 bases agree with TRBD1. Unmatched junction bases numbered 11, after V lost 4 bases and J lost 2 bases. This CDR3 has 17 amino acids. CDR1 and CDR2 (germline): LGHDT, YNNKEL (reference sequence). The CDR3 DNA follows: TGTGCCAGCAGCCTCAGACAGGGCTATCGTGCCTACAATGAGCAGTTCTTC. This translates into CASSLRQGYRAYNEQFF.

The chain couples TRBV23-1 to TRBJ1-2; 10 bases align to TRBD1. TRBV23-1 is an open reading frame whose function is uncertain. J lost 4 bases, V lost 11 bases, and 7 bases had no gene match. The CDR3 loop spans 13 amino acids. This CDR3 reads CAGQGEISYGYTF. In DNA, the CDR3 is TGCGCCGGACAGGGGGAGATAAGCTATGGCTACACCTTC.

CDR3 amino acids: CASSLSGTGLGELFF. In nucleotides, the CDR3 is TGTGCCAGCAGCTTAAGTGGGACAGGGCTCGGGGAGCTGTTTTTT. The rearrangement links TRBV7-6 to TRBJ2-2; 9 nucleotides agree with TRBD1. Germline lookup yields CDR1 SGHVS and CDR2 FNYEAQ. The CDR3 contains 15 residues. The J segment lost 7 bases and the V segment lost 2 bases, leaving 5 bases of the junction unmatched.

J is TRBJ2-6 and V is TRBV7-9; TRBD1 matches 8 bases. Germline-derived CDR1 and CDR2 are SEHNR and FQNEAQ (reference sequence). CDR3 size: 16 residues. With V trimmed by 6 bases and J by 5 bases, 9 bases remained unmatched. CDR3 in amino acids: CASSPAGQGRANVLTF. CDR3 bases: TGTGCCAGCAGTCCCGCCGGACAGGGTAGGGCCAACGTCCTGACTTTC. The whole variable domain, filled in from reference TRBV7-9 and TRBJ2-6, reads DTGVSQNPRHKITKRGQNVTFRCDPISEHNRLYWYRQTLGQGPEFLTYFQNEAQLEKSRLLSDRFSAERPKGSFSTLEIQRTEQGDSAMYLCASSPAGQGRANVLTFGAGSRLTVL.

The V gene is TRBV7-9, the J gene TRBJ2-2; 7 bases are a match to TRBD1. This CDR3 has 15 amino acids. Germline CDR1 SEHNR, CDR2 FQNEAQ (reference sequence). Trimming cost V 7 bases and J 2 bases; bases outside gene matches: 7. CDR3 residues: CASKTDRKNTGELFF. The CDR3 region has the DNA TGTGCCAGCAAAACGGACAGGAAAAACACCGGGGAGCTGTTTTTT.

The V call is TRBV28, the J call TRBJ1-5; the match to TRBD1 covers 8 bases. Germline V gene lookup returns CDR1 MDHEN and CDR2 SYDVKM. V was pared by 7 bases and J by 5 bases, with 13 bases of the junction left unmatched. The CDR3 is 16 amino acids. The CDR3 DNA reads as TGTGCCAGCATTATGGGAGGACAGGGAGTCCATCAGCCCCAGCATTTT. Its protein product is CASIMGGQGVHQPQHF.

This clone was picked up one time. This sequence joins TRBV19 and TRBJ2-2; 8 bases align to TRBD2. This CDR3 comprises 15 residues. The germline CDR1 and CDR2 sequences are LNHDA and SQIVND (reference sequence). V gave up 10 bases and J gave up 4 bases; unmatched junction bases: 11. The CDR3 DNA reads TGTGCCATTTCTGATCGGGGGGGCCGCACCGGGGAGCTGTTTTTT. Its protein is CAISDRGGRTGELFF.

This rearrangement joins TRBV19 to TRBJ1-2; D not certain. From germline, CDR1 is LNHDA and CDR2 SQIVND (reference sequence). The CDR3 is 14 amino acids. The ends were cut back, 3 bases at V and 1 base at J, with 9 bases in the middle. Here the CDR3 DNA reads TGTGCCAGTAGTATCCGCCGCGGTAACTATGGCTACACCTTC. Translated: CASSIRRGNYGYTF.

The chain has TRBV7-3 and TRBJ1-1; D may be TRBD1 (5 bases). The CDR3 has 14 amino acids. V was cut by 1 base and J by 3 bases, with 9 bases left in between. The germline gives CDR1 SGHTA, CDR2 FQGTGA. CDR3 loop: CASSLSRGDTEAFF. Here the CDR3 DNA reads TGTGCCAGCAGCTTAAGCCGGGGGGACACTGAAGCTTTCTTT. The full variable domain, completed using reference TRBV7-3 and TRBJ1-1, is GAGVSQTPSNKVTEKGKYVELRCDPISGHTALYWYRQSLGQGPEFLIYFQGTGAADDSGLPNDRFFAVRPEGSVSTLKIQRTERGDSAVYLCASSLSRGDTEAFFGQGTRLTVV.

The genes are TRBV10-3 and TRBJ2-2, with no clear D. Germline V CDR1 and CDR2: ENHRY, SYGVKD. This CDR3 spans 12 amino acids. Trimming cost V 5 bases and J 4 bases, with 5 bases left between them. The CDR3 DNA sequence: TGTGCCATCAGTAAAGCCACCGGGGAGCTGTTTTTT. Translated: CAISKATGELFF.

This clone was detected only once. The chain uses TRBV27 and TRBJ2-1, with 7 bases that match TRBD2. V shed 9 bases, J shed 4 bases, and the junction held 9 bases outside the gene matches. This CDR3 region has 14 residues. Germline loops: CDR1 MNHEY, CDR2 SMNVEV (reference sequence). For the CDR3, the DNA is TGTGCCAGTAAAGTGGGGGGGATATACAATGAGCAGTTCTTC. Translated: CASKVGGIYNEQFF.

The sample holds a few counts of this clone. This sequence joins TRBV4-1 and TRBJ1-6; TRBD1 aligns across 7 bases. The J segment lost 16 bases and the V segment lost 0 bases, leaving 3 bases of the junction unmatched. The CDR3 totals 12 residues. Germline V gene data show CDR1 as MGHRA and CDR2 as YSYEKL. Written as DNA, the CDR3 is TGCGCCAGCAGCCAAGAAAGGGGGCGGCTCCACTTT. This gives the protein CASSQERGRLHF.

This clone was counted a few times. The gene calls are TRBV29-1 and TRBJ1-5, with 7 nucleotides matching TRBD1. Germline CDR1 reads SQVTM; CDR2 reads ANQGSEA. The V gene end was trimmed by 8 bases and the J gene end by 3 bases; junction bases not matched to a gene: 13. This CDR3 has 15 amino acids. The CDR3 spells CSTSLLGQANQPQHF. Written as DNA, the CDR3 is TGCAGCACCTCACTTCTAGGACAGGCCAATCAGCCCCAGCATTTT.